Listed here are 32 T cell receptor beta chains from one sample, sequenced in a study of blood T cell repertoires in COVID-19. Data came from immunoSEQ multiplex PCR; TCRdb stores just in-frame clones and leaves some out. The table has 26,000 or so clones, around 86% seen once; the top ten hold about 13%. Sequencing used peripheral blood. The receptors stem from a human donor in a cohort sampled during active COVID-19. The donor label of this sample is uncertain.

The chain combines TRBV7-3 with TRBJ1-2; D is unresolved. The V end was cut by 7 bases, the J end by 7 bases, with 16 bases between. Germline V gives CDR1 SGHTA, CDR2 FQGTGA. The CDR3 is 13 amino acids. The CDR3 DNA reads TGTGCCAGCAACACCCCGGGAACGGGTGGCTACACCTTC. It encodes CASNTPGTGGYTF.

The chain couples TRBV4-3 to TRBJ1-5, with D possibly matching TRBD1 (6 bases). The germline V and J ends were trimmed by 1 base and 7 bases, with 14 bases remaining between them. The CDR3 extends over 15 amino acids. CDR1 is LGHNA and CDR2 is YSLEER in the germline V gene. CDR3 sequence: CASSQGGRGSQPQHF. CDR3 coding DNA: TGCGCCAGCAGCCAAGGGGGCAGGGGTAGCCAGCCCCAGCATTTT.

CDR3 sequence: CASSLNREGNYGYTF. The CDR3 DNA is TGTGCCAGCTCACTCAACAGGGAGGGGAACTATGGCTACACCTTC. The rearrangement uses TRBV18 and TRBJ1-2; D possibly corresponds to TRBD1 (6 bases). Trimming shortened V by 4 bases and J by 2 bases, and 14 bases separated the two germline ends. The CDR3 covers 15 residues. From germline, CDR1 is KGHSH and CDR2 LQKENI. Full variable domain (outside the CDR3, taken from reference TRBV18 and TRBJ1-2): NAGVMQNPRHLVRRRGQEARLRCSPMKGHSHVYWYRQLPEEGLKFMVYLQKENIIDESGMPKERFSAEFPKEGPSILRIQQVVRGDSAAYFCASSLNREGNYGYTFGSGTRLTVV.

The V call is TRBV30, the J call TRBJ2-7, with 9 bases fitting TRBD1. J was trimmed by 1 base and V by 5 bases; bases with no gene match: 6. Germline loops: CDR1 GTSNPN, CDR2 SVGIG (reference sequence). The CDR3 is made up of 14 amino acids. The CDR3 loop is CAWATGTGSYEQYF. DNA for the CDR3: TGTGCCTGGGCGACCGGGACAGGGTCCTACGAGCAGTACTTC. The full variable domain, rest sourced from reference TRBV30 and TRBJ2-7, is SQTIHQWPATLVQPVGSPLSLECTVEGTSNPNLYWYRQAAGRGLQLLFYSVGIGQISSEVPQNLSASRPQDRQFILSSKKLLLSDSGFYLCAWATGTGSYEQYFGPGTRLTVT.

The chain has TRBV12-3 or TRBV12-4 and TRBJ2-5; D perhaps matches TRBD2 (6 bases). The V gene lost 4 bases and the J gene lost 9 bases, with 9 bases spanning the gap. This CDR3 comprises 11 residues. CDR3 sequence: CASSSGGPQYF. The CDR3 DNA follows: TGTGCCAGCAGTTCCGGGGGACCCCAGTACTTC.

V and J are TRBV29-1 and TRBJ2-7, with TRBD1 identical over 7 bases. V was clipped by 6 bases and J by 2 bases; unmatched bases: 7. In germline, CDR1 is SQVTM, CDR2 ANQGSEA. This CDR3 is built from 13 residues. CDR3 in amino acids: CSVGEGAAYEQYF. As DNA, the CDR3 is TGCAGCGTGGGAGAGGGGGCGGCCTACGAGCAGTACTTC.

The chain recombines TRBV10-1 with TRBJ2-7; D perhaps matches TRBD2 (6 bases). The V end was cut by 3 bases, the J end by 4 bases, with 13 bases between. This CDR3 region has 14 residues. Germline CDR1 reads WNHNN; CDR2 reads SYGVQD (reference sequence). CDR3: CASSESGDWYEQYF. The CDR3 nucleotides are TGCGCCAGCAGTGAATCTGGGGACTGGTACGAGCAGTACTTC.

The chain is built from TRBV6-2 or TRBV6-3 and TRBJ2-3, with a possible D match to TRBD1 (6 bases). The CDR3 is 14 residues long. CDR1 and CDR2 from the germline V gene are MNHEY and SVGEGT. The V gene lost 2 bases and the J gene lost 4 bases, with 10 bases spanning the gap. CDR3 protein: CASSYGRGADTQYF. The CDR3 nucleotides are TGTGCCAGCAGTTACGGCAGGGGAGCAGATACGCAGTATTTT.

This clone was recorded once. The rearrangement joins TRBV27 to TRBJ1-2, with 8 bases that match TRBD1. Germline V gene data show CDR1 as MNHEY and CDR2 as SMNVEV (reference sequence). The CDR3 is made up of 14 amino acids. V shed 8 bases, J shed 3 bases, and the junction held 8 bases outside the gene matches. CDR3 amino acids: CASRTQGADYGYTF. In nucleotides, the CDR3 is TGTGCCAGCCGCACGCAGGGGGCGGACTATGGCTACACCTTC.

This sequence joins TRBV6-5 and TRBJ2-7; D is possibly TRBD1 (6 bases). CDR3 length equals 14 residues. Per the germline V gene, CDR1 is MNHEY and CDR2 is SVGAGI. The ends were cut back, 2 bases at V and 4 bases at J, with 12 bases in the middle. CDR3: CASSYQRQAYEQYF. The CDR3 DNA reads TGTGCCAGCAGTTACCAGCGACAGGCGTACGAGCAGTACTTC.

The count of this clone is one. The gene calls are TRBV6-5 and TRBJ1-2, with 8 nucleotides matching TRBD1. The CDR3 has 15 amino acids. Trimming at V came to 0 bases and at J to 10 bases, leaving 10 bases not matched to a gene. CDR1 is MNHEY, CDR2 SVGAGI, per germline. As DNA, the CDR3 is TGTGCCAGCAGTTACTCGCCCAGGGGGCAAACAGTCTACACCTTC. It is translated as CASSYSPRGQTVYTF.

The rearrangement links TRBV2 to TRBJ1-4, with D possibly TRBD1 on 5 matching bases. The germline V gene encodes CDR1 SNHLY and CDR2 FYNNEI. The V end lost 5 bases, the J end lost 4 bases, and 11 bases lay between the germline ends. The length of the CDR3 is 14 residues. In nucleotides, the CDR3 is TGTGCCAGCAGTTCAGGGATGAGTAATGAAAAACTGTTTTTT. Its translation is CASSSGMSNEKLFF.

The table lists this clone with a few counts. The chain carries TRBV10-3 and TRBJ1-2; 7 positions agree with TRBD1. The junction had 6 bases not matched to a gene; V was cut back by 6 bases and J by 8 bases. The CDR3 covers 12 residues. Germline assignment: CDR1 ENHRY and CDR2 SYGVKD. The CDR3 nucleotides read TGTGCCATCAGCACACAGGGGCTCGGCTACACCTTC. Protein product: CAISTQGLGYTF.

The chain is built from TRBV6-6 and TRBJ2-1; TRBD1 agrees at 8 bases. V trimming: 6 bases; J trimming: 9 bases; junction bases outside the gene matches: 7. CDR1 and CDR2 (germline): MNHNY, SVGAGI (reference sequence). The CDR3 totals 13 residues. The CDR3 region is CASSQGASVEQFF. CDR3 DNA sequence: TGTGCCAGCAGCCAGGGGGCGTCTGTTGAGCAGTTCTTC.

Only a few counts were recorded for this clone. The chain carries TRBV11-2 and TRBJ1-1, with D hard to call. CDR1 and CDR2 from the germline V gene are SGHAT and FQNNGV. The V end lost 2 bases, the J end lost 3 bases, and 7 bases lay between the germline ends. This CDR3 is 13 amino acids long. In DNA, the CDR3 is TGTGCCAGCAGCTTATGGGCGTACACTGAAGCTTTCTTT. This codes for CASSLWAYTEAFF.

This sequence joins TRBV9 and TRBJ2-5; a possible D gene is TRBD1 (7 bases). Germline values: CDR1 SGDLS, CDR2 YYNGEE. This CDR3 region has 14 residues. V was shortened by 4 bases and J by 4 bases, with 14 bases between the two germline ends. The DNA for the CDR3 is TGTGCCAGCAGCATCAACAGGGGAGGAGAGACCCAGTACTTC. Protein product: CASSINRGGETQYF.

The chain uses TRBV7-9 and TRBJ2-5, with D possibly matching TRBD1 (6 bases). Germline CDR1 SEHNR, CDR2 FQNEAQ (reference sequence). The CDR3 runs to 14 residues. The ends were cut back, 4 bases at V and 2 bases at J, with 11 bases in the middle. CDR3 nucleotide sequence: TGTGCCAGCAGCTCGGGACATCTACAAGAGACCCAGTACTTC. This encodes CASSSGHLQETQYF. The full variable domain, completed using reference TRBV7-9 and TRBJ2-5, is DTGVSQNPRHKITKRGQNVTFRCDPISEHNRLYWYRQTLGQGPEFLTYFQNEAQLEKSRLLSDRFSAERPKGSFSTLEIQRTEQGDSAMYLCASSSGHLQETQYFGPGTRLLVL.

The chain joins TRBV4-3 to TRBJ2-3; D might be TRBD2 (6 bases). The CDR3 length is 18 residues. CDR1 and CDR2 (germline): LGHNA, YSLEER. The V and J ends lost 0 bases and 2 bases respectively, with 18 bases between them. CDR3 region: CASSQEFDLRGITDTQYF. The CDR3, as DNA: TGCGCCAGCAGCCAAGAATTTGATCTACGCGGGATCACAGATACGCAGTATTTT.

V gene TRBV3-1 (or the pseudogene TRBV3-2) combines with J gene TRBJ2-3, with D uncertain. This CDR3 contains 15 residues. V lost 6 bases, J lost 6 bases, and 19 bases lay in between. Germline CDR1 LGHDT, CDR2 YNNKEL (reference sequence). The CDR3 sequence is CASRTTTTWWDTQYF. The CDR3, as DNA: TGTGCCAGCAGGACGACAACAACATGGTGGGATACGCAGTATTTT.

V gene TRBV28 combines with J gene TRBJ1-4; D is ambiguous. The germline V gene has CDR1 MDHEN and CDR2 SYDVKM. This CDR3 has 14 residues. The ends were cut back, 2 bases at V and 4 bases at J, with 8 bases in the middle. The CDR3 sequence is CASSLRGFNEKLFF. The CDR3, as DNA: TGTGCCAGCAGTTTAAGAGGGTTTAATGAAAAACTGTTTTTT.

This chain uses TRBV25-1 with TRBJ1-6; D unclear. The CDR3 has 13 amino acids. V lost 5 bases and J 10 bases, leaving 12 bases between the germline ends. The germline CDR1 and CDR2 sequences are MGHDK and SYGVNS. The CDR3 region is CASSTGFYSPLHF. The CDR3 DNA reads TGTGCCAGCAGTACGGGGTTTTACTCACCCCTCCACTTT.

DNA for the CDR3: TGTGCCAGCAGCGTAGTTAGCGGGGGAACCTGGGAGACCCAGTACTTC. Translation: CASSVVSGGTWETQYF. The rearrangement joins TRBV9 to TRBJ2-5; 9 positions match TRBD2. V was clipped by 0 bases and J by 5 bases; unmatched bases: 8. The CDR3 length is 16 residues. CDR1 is SGDLS, CDR2 YYNGEE, per germline.

This chain uses TRBV14 with TRBJ1-4; D remains ambiguous. The CDR3 has 12 amino acids. Germline V gene sequence: CDR1 SGHDN, CDR2 FVKESK. V shed 3 bases and J shed 7 bases, with 6 bases lying between them. CDR3 bases: TGTGCCAGCAGCCAGTCGAGTGAAAAACTGTTTTTT. It yields the protein CASSQSSEKLFF.

This chain joins TRBV12-3 or TRBV12-4 and TRBJ1-5; D may be TRBD1 (5 bases). V lost 8 bases and J lost 5, with 10 bases in between. The CDR3 contains 12 residues. DNA of the CDR3: TGTGCCAGCGGGCAGGGATATCAGCCCCAGCATTTT. It translates to CASGQGYQPQHF.

The chain uses TRBV19 and TRBJ2-1; 11 bases map to TRBD1. The V gene's germline CDR1 is LNHDA and CDR2 SQIVND (reference sequence). CDR3 length equals 19 residues. Unmatched junction bases numbered 14, after V lost 5 bases and J lost 2 bases. The CDR3 nucleotides are TGTGCCAGTAGTCTCCGAGGACAGGGGGCCATCACAACCTACAATGAGCAGTTCTTC. Its protein is CASSLRGQGAITTYNEQFF.

V and J are TRBV4-2 and TRBJ2-7; no reliable D call. V lost 0 bases and J lost 7, with 10 bases in between. The CDR3 covers 13 residues. Germline assignment: CDR1 LGHNA and CDR2 YNFKEQ. CDR3 sequence reads: CASSQDRWAEQYF. DNA for the CDR3: TGTGCCAGCAGCCAAGATCGGTGGGCGGAGCAGTACTTC.

The chain couples TRBV14 to TRBJ2-5, with TRBD1 as a possible D gene (5 bases). This CDR3 has 15 amino acids. The V end lost 4 bases, the J end lost 4 bases, and 16 bases lay between the germline ends. Germline CDR1 SGHDN, CDR2 FVKESK. DNA of the CDR3: TGTGCCAGCAGCCCCGAGGCAGGGTTGATAGAGACCCAGTACTTC. Amino acids: CASSPEAGLIETQYF. Full variable domain (remainder filled in from reference TRBV14 and TRBJ2-5): EAGVTQFPSHSVIEKGQTVTLRCDPISGHDNLYWYRRVMGKEIKFLLHFVKESKQDESGMPNNRFLAERTGGTYSTLKVQPAELEDSGVYFCASSPEAGLIETQYFGPGTRLLVL.

This clone was detected a few times. V usage is TRBV6-2 or TRBV6-3 and J usage is TRBJ1-4; TRBD1 aligns across 8 bases. V lost 3 bases, J lost 6 bases, and 6 bases stayed unmatched. The CDR3 loop spans 15 amino acids. CDR1 is MNHEY, CDR2 SVGEGT, per germline. The CDR3 bases are TGTGCCAGCAGTTATTCGCAGGGGGCGCATGAAAAACTGTTTTTT. Protein sequence: CASSYSQGAHEKLFF.

The V and J genes are TRBV3-1 (or the pseudogene TRBV3-2) and TRBJ2-7; D perhaps matches TRBD1 (6 bases). The germline V gene has CDR1 LGHDT and CDR2 YNNKEL (reference sequence). The V end lost 1 base, the J end lost 5 bases, and 12 bases lay between the germline ends. This CDR3 is built from 14 residues. CDR3 nucleotide sequence: TGTGCCAGCAGCCAAGGTCACAGGGTGAACGAGCAGTACTTC. It encodes CASSQGHRVNEQYF.

The chain couples TRBV5-1 to TRBJ1-3; 8 bases are shared with TRBD1. CDR1 SGHRS and CDR2 YFSETQ come from the germline V gene. The CDR3 runs 15 residues. Losses at the gene ends were 4 bases for V and 4 bases for J; bases not matched to a gene: 7. The CDR3 coding sequence is TGCGCCAGCAGCAATGACAGGGGAGGAGGAAACACCATATATTTT. Its protein product is CASSNDRGGGNTIYF.

As DNA, the CDR3 is TGCAGCGTTTCGGACGGACTCCAAGAGACCCAGTACTTC. Protein product: CSVSDGLQETQYF. The chain has TRBV29-1 and TRBJ2-5; D is possibly TRBD2 (5 bases). The CDR3 has 13 residues. The germline gives CDR1 SQVTM, CDR2 ANQGSEA. Trimming shortened V by 5 bases and J by 1 base, and 11 bases separated the two germline ends.

The CDR3 loop is CASSLEGGGRFF. The CDR3 bases are TGTGCCAGCAGCTTGGAAGGTGGGGGGAGGTTCTTC. The chain has TRBV5-4 and TRBJ2-1, with D possibly matching TRBD2 (6 bases). V was pared by 0 bases and J by 15 bases, with 13 bases between. Germline CDR1 is SGHNT and CDR2 is YYREEE (reference sequence). The CDR3 covers 12 residues.